These 20 T cell receptor beta chains were sequenced from one sample in a study of shared clonotypes between healthy human individuals. The repertoire was sequenced with immunoSEQ multiplex PCR; TCRdb's copy has only in-frame clones and lacks some. Here the sample spans 2 million to 2.5 million clones, 80% to 95% being singletons. The sample consisted of naive CD4+ T cells from PBMCs. Subset meaning: CD45RA+ positively selected. The receptors were gathered from a man younger than 35 in good health. Some clones in this sample may be carry-over from other donors' samples.

The table lists this clone with a count of one. This sample also contains other DNA sequences that code for the same CDR3. This chain joins TRBV28 and TRBJ1-1; weak D call: TRBD1 (6 bases). The germline gives CDR1 MDHEN, CDR2 SYDVKM. V was clipped by 2 bases and J by 5 bases, with 6 bases between them. CDR3 size: 12 residues. The CDR3 bases are TGTGCCAGCAGTTTAAGGGGGACTGAAGCTTTCTTT. Amino acid sequence: CASSLRGTEAFF.

The chain joins TRBV28 to TRBJ2-2, with D possibly being TRBD1 (6 bases). Trimming pared 6 bases from V and 6 bases from J, leaving 14 bases between. The CDR3 totals 14 residues. Germline V gives CDR1 MDHEN, CDR2 SYDVKM. The CDR3 reads CASRTGQIAGELFF. Here the CDR3 DNA reads TGTGCCAGCAGGACCGGACAGATAGCCGGGGAGCTGTTTTTT.

The chain joins TRBV4-1 to TRBJ1-5; a possible D gene is TRBD1 (6 bases). The length of the CDR3 is 14 residues. V was clipped by 4 bases and J by 1 base, with 8 bases between them. CDR1 is MGHRA and CDR2 is YSYEKL in the germline V gene. Here the CDR3 reads CASSRTESNQPQHF. CDR3 DNA sequence: TGCGCCAGCAGCCGGACAGAGAGCAATCAGCCCCAGCATTTT.

V is TRBV4-2 and J is TRBJ2-1; D is unclear. CDR1 is LGHNA, CDR2 YNFKEQ, per germline. This CDR3 is built from 15 residues. V lost 4 bases, J lost 0 bases, and 10 bases lay in between. The CDR3 region has the DNA TGTGCCAGCAGCCCCCTTGACCCCTCCTACAATGAGCAGTTCTTC. It yields the protein CASSPLDPSYNEQFF.

The chain combines TRBV7-3 with TRBJ2-3, with D unresolved. Trimming cost V 4 bases and J 6 bases, with 11 bases left between them. Germline values: CDR1 SGHTA, CDR2 FQGTGA. The CDR3 covers 13 residues. The CDR3 is CASSSSGPDTQYF. The CDR3, as DNA: TGTGCCAGCAGCTCTTCCGGGCCGGATACGCAGTATTTT.

The V and J genes are TRBV4-1 and TRBJ1-2; D gene ambiguous. The CDR3 consists of 14 residues. Germline values: CDR1 MGHRA, CDR2 YSYEKL. The V and J ends lost 1 base and 3 bases respectively, with 9 bases between them. The DNA of the CDR3 is TGCGCCAGCAGCCAAGCTCCGGGCGACTATGGCTACACCTTC. As protein: CASSQAPGDYGYTF.

This clone was detected once. The gene calls are TRBV10-3 and TRBJ1-4, with 12 bases identical to TRBD1. The junction had 4 bases not matched to a gene; V was cut back by 6 bases and J by 8 bases. CDR3 length: 14 residues. The germline V gene encodes CDR1 ENHRY and CDR2 SYGVKD. CDR3 in DNA: TGTGCCATCAGGCCCGGGACAGGGGGCGAAAAACTGTTTTTT. The encoded protein is CAIRPGTGGEKLFF.

The gene calls are TRBV30 and TRBJ1-3, with D possibly TRBD1 on 5 matching bases. The CDR3 extends over 14 amino acids. Germline V gene lookup returns CDR1 GTSNPN and CDR2 SVGIG (reference sequence). CDR3 coding DNA: TGTGCGGTGGGGGTAAGATCGTTGTCGAACACCATATATTTT. It is translated as CAVGVRSLSNTIYF.

J is TRBJ2-3 and V is TRBV7-6, with no clear D. V was cut by 5 bases and J by 2 bases, with 14 bases left in between. This CDR3 is 15 amino acids long. Looked up from germline, CDR1 is SGHVS and CDR2 is FNYEAQ. The CDR3 loop is CASSRVGTPTDTQYF. For the CDR3, the DNA is TGTGCCAGCAGCCGGGTCGGTACCCCCACAGATACGCAGTATTTT.

For this clone: The sample holds other DNA sequences that translate to the same CDR3. The chain is built from TRBV18 and TRBJ1-2, with 10 bases that match TRBD1. J was trimmed by 1 base and V by 3 bases; bases with no gene match: 2. CDR1 is KGHSH and CDR2 is LQKENI in the germline V gene. CDR3 length: 15 amino acids. The CDR3 here is CASSPGQGNNYGYTF. DNA of the CDR3: TGTGCCAGCTCACCGGGACAGGGGAATAACTATGGCTACACCTTC.

This chain joins TRBV29-1 and TRBJ2-7, with 8 bases aligning to TRBD2. Trimming removed 7 bases from V and 3 bases from J; junction bases left unmatched: 8. The CDR3 is 13 amino acids. The V gene's germline CDR1 is SQVTM and CDR2 ANQGSEA. The CDR3 nucleotides are TGCAGCGGCCTCACTAGCGGTAGCTACGAGCAGTACTTC. Its protein is CSGLTSGSYEQYF.

The chain recombines TRBV18 with TRBJ2-7, with D perhaps given as TRBD1 or TRBD2 (5 bases each). Trimming took off 5 bases at V and 5 bases at J, with 10 bases between the two ends. This CDR3 comprises 12 residues. The germline CDR1 and CDR2 sequences are KGHSH and LQKENI. CDR3 loop: CASSAGTNEQYF. The DNA of the CDR3 is TGTGCCAGCTCAGCCGGGACCAACGAGCAGTACTTC.

The sample holds one count of this clone. The chain is built from TRBV7-2 and TRBJ2-1; no clear D. Germline CDR1 is SGHTA and CDR2 is FQGNSA. V was shortened by 2 bases and J by 10 bases, with 12 bases between the two germline ends. The CDR3 covers 13 residues. The CDR3 region is CASSLFPFSEQFF. CDR3 nucleotides: TGTGCCAGCAGCTTATTTCCATTTTCAGAGCAGTTCTTC.

The V call is TRBV19, the J call TRBJ2-1; D is ambiguous. This CDR3 has 14 residues. The germline gives CDR1 LNHDA, CDR2 SQIVND (reference sequence). Trimming removed 3 bases at V and 7 bases at J, with 13 bases between. CDR3 nucleotide sequence: TGTGCCAGTAGTATCCTAGGCAGCAGGAATGAGCAGTTCTTC. Its protein is CASSILGSRNEQFF.

Comment on this clone: Other DNA sequences in this specimen translate into the identical CDR3. The rearrangement uses TRBV7-2 and TRBJ2-2; D unresolved. The CDR3 totals 15 residues. The V and J ends lost 5 bases and 0 bases respectively, with 10 bases between them. Germline loops: CDR1 SGHTA, CDR2 FQGNSA. In DNA form, the CDR3 reads TGTGCCAGCAGCCCCCGGCTGGCGAACACCGGGGAGCTGTTTTTT. The encoded protein is CASSPRLANTGELFF.

This chain joins TRBV2 and TRBJ2-2; 7 nucleotides align to TRBD2. With V trimmed by 2 bases and J by 0 bases, 3 bases remained unmatched. Per germline, CDR1 SNHLY and CDR2 FYNNEI. The length of the CDR3 is 16 residues. The CDR3 DNA reads TGTGCCAGCAGTGAAATAAGCGGGGCGAACACCGGGGAGCTGTTTTTT. This translates into CASSEISGANTGELFF. The entire variable domain, with the rest obtained from reference TRBV2 and TRBJ2-2, is as follows: EPEVTQTPSHQVTQMGQEVILRCVPISNHLYFYWYRQILGQKVEFLVSFYNNEISEKSEIFDDQFSVERPDGSNFTLKIRSTKLEDSAMYFCASSEISGANTGELFFGEGSRLTVL.

J is TRBJ2-7 and V is TRBV29-1, with 10 positions matching TRBD1. The V gene's germline CDR1 is SQVTM and CDR2 ANQGSEA. The CDR3 covers 14 residues. Germline trimming cut 6 bases from V and 2 bases from J; bases unmatched to any gene: 7. This chain's CDR3 is CSVTKGTGAYEQYF. CDR3 nucleotide sequence: TGCAGCGTCACGAAGGGGACAGGGGCCTACGAGCAGTACTTC.

With respect to this clone: At the DNA level, this CDR3 is encoded by other sequences in the same sample as well. The V gene is TRBV30, the J gene TRBJ1-2; D gene unclear. Between the trimmed V and J ends, which lost 1 base and 5 bases, there was a span of 2 bases. Germline V gene sequence: CDR1 GTSNPN, CDR2 SVGIG (reference sequence). This CDR3 is 10 amino acids long. CDR3 protein: CAWSGYGYTF. CDR3 in DNA: TGTGCCTGGAGTGGTTATGGCTACACCTTC.

The rearrangement links TRBV25-1 to TRBJ1-4; 10 positions match TRBD1. Looked up from germline, CDR1 is MGHDK and CDR2 is SYGVNS. The CDR3 has 15 amino acids. V gave up 4 bases and J gave up 6 bases; unmatched junction bases: 5. The CDR3 is CASSGRQGADEKLFF. DNA for the CDR3: TGTGCCAGCAGTGGGCGACAGGGGGCGGATGAAAAACTGTTTTTT.

The V call is TRBV12-5, the J call TRBJ2-1, with 7 bases aligning to TRBD1. Germline V gene lookup returns CDR1 LGHNT and CDR2 FRNRAP. CDR3 length: 16 amino acids. V lost 0 bases to trimming and J lost 8 bases; unmatched junction nucleotides: 10. CDR3 DNA: TGTGCTAGTGGTTTGGTAAGACAGGGTGTCTTCGATGAGCAGTTCTTC. Protein sequence: CASGLVRQGVFDEQFF.